This entry features one T cell receptor (beta chain) sequence. Its specificity is not known. These data are taken from a study of post-analysis software for immune sequencing data. Whole-study findings and limits: With F measure, samples from one preparation batch clustered together strongly.

Included in the TCR beta cDNA libraries were unique molecular identifiers. TCRdb reprocessed the PCR reads via MiXCR and lists one record per CDR3 protein. The profile shows roughly 670,000 distinct CDR3 sequences, 55% to 70% of them singletons. Material: blood. The receptor was derived from a girl aged 2-10 years with multiple sclerosis.

CDR3 residues: CASSYEGRGIYNEQFF. CDR3 nucleotide sequence: TGTGCCAGCAGTTACGAGGGGCGGGGTATCTACAATGAGCAGTTCTTC. The V gene is TRBV6-2 or TRBV6-3, the J gene TRBJ2-1; a weak D match, TRBD2 (6 bases). Germline CDR1 and CDR2: MNHEY and SVGEGT. This CDR3 is built from 16 residues. V gave up 2 bases and J gave up 3 bases, with 14 bases separating them.